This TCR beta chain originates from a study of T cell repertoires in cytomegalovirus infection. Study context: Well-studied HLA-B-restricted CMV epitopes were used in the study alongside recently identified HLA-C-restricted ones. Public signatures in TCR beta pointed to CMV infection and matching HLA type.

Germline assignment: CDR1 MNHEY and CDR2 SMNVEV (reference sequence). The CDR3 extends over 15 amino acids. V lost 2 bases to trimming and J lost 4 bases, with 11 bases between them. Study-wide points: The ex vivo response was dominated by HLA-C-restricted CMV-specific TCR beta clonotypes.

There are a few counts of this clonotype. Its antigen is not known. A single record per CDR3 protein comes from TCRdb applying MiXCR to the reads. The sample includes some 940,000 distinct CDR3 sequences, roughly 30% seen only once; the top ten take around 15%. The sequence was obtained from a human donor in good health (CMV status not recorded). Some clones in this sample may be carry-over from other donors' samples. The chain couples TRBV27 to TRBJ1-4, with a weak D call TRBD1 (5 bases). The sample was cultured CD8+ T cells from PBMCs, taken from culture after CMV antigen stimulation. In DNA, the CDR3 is TGTGCCAGCAGTTTAAAGGGGCGGGATAATGAAAAACTGTTTTTT. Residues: CASSLKGRDNEKLFF.